The following is a T cell receptor beta chain sequence with its context. CDR3 length: 13 amino acids. Roughly 0.45 to 1 ug RNA was reverse transcribed with random hexamers. TCRdb re-called the immunoSEQ multiplex PCR reads through MiXCR, storing one row per CDR3 protein. The table shows 95,000 to 150,000 distinct CDR3 sequences, with 90% to 95% occurring only once. The data derive from a study of CD8 T cells in Susac syndrome. The authors carried out high-throughput sequencing of TCR beta. They applied it to CD8+ and CD4+ T cells obtained from blood. Negative isolation yielded CD8+ and CD4+ T cells; FACS enriched TEMRA cells.

The sequenced sample consisted of CD4+ T cells from PBMCs. The receptor comes from a human donor in good health. The chain combines TRBV21-1 with TRBJ1-4. TRBV21-1 represents a pseudogene. CDR3 region: CAKEGIFNEKLFF. The CDR3 nucleotides are TGTGCCAAAGAAGGTATTTTTAATGAAAAACTGTTTTTT.